These 22 T cell receptor beta chains came from one sample sequenced in a study of blood T cell repertoires in COVID-19. The method was immunoSEQ multiplex PCR; TCRdb's version includes in-frame clones alone and lacks a portion of them. This sample has over 130,000 clones, with roughly 86% found just once. Sequencing was performed on peripheral blood. The receptors come from a human donor in a cohort sampled during active COVID-19.

CDR3 protein: CASSAGSVNYGYTF. The CDR3, as DNA: TGTGCCAGCTCCGCAGGGTCCGTCAACTATGGCTACACCTTC. The rearrangement joins TRBV18 to TRBJ1-2, with D perhaps matching TRBD1 (5 bases). Germline V gene lookup returns CDR1 KGHSH and CDR2 LQKENI. Trimming took 6 bases from V and 2 from J, leaving 13 bases between them. The CDR3 consists of 14 residues.

This chain's CDR3 is CASSQGQGNSGANVLTF. The CDR3 coding sequence is TGTGCCAGCAGCCAAGGACAGGGAAACTCTGGGGCCAACGTCCTGACTTTC. The V gene is TRBV2, the J gene TRBJ2-6; 8 bases fit TRBD1. Germline assignment: CDR1 SNHLY and CDR2 FYNNEI. The CDR3 runs to 17 residues. With 6 bases clipped from V and 0 bases from J, the junction kept 7 bases outside the gene matches. The full variable domain, in which reference TRBV2 and TRBJ2-6 provide the parts outside the CDR3, is EPEVTQTPSHQVTQMGQEVILRCVPISNHLYFYWYRQILGQKVEFLVSFYNNEISEKSEIFDDQFSVERPDGSNFTLKIRSTKLEDSAMYFCASSQGQGNSGANVLTFGAGSRLTVL.

CDR3 protein: CASSREGSYNEQFF. CDR3 nucleotides: TGTGCCAGCAGTAGGGAGGGTTCCTACAATGAGCAGTTCTTC. The rearrangement links TRBV27 to TRBJ2-1; 7 nucleotides line up with TRBD2. This CDR3 has 14 residues. Unmatched junction bases numbered 2, after V lost 5 bases and J lost 1 base. Looked up from germline, CDR1 is MNHEY and CDR2 is SMNVEV (reference sequence).

The chain joins TRBV11-2 to TRBJ2-7, with D perhaps matching TRBD1 (5 bases). The CDR3 has 12 amino acids. CDR1 and CDR2 (germline): SGHAT, FQNNGV. Deletions cut 4 bases from V and 3 bases from J, with 7 bases between. This CDR3 is CASSYQGYEQYF. The CDR3 region has the DNA TGTGCCAGCAGCTACCAGGGCTACGAGCAGTACTTC.

V usage is TRBV7-9 and J usage is TRBJ2-5; the D gene is possibly TRBD2 (6 bases). This CDR3 is built from 14 residues. Germline V lookup: CDR1 SEHNR, CDR2 FQNEAQ (reference sequence). Trimming took 5 bases from V and 7 from J, leaving 17 bases between them. In DNA form, the CDR3 reads TGTGCCAGCAGCGGGGACTTCCCGGTGGGGACCCAGTACTTC. Translating it yields CASSGDFPVGTQYF.

The V gene is TRBV24-1, the J gene TRBJ1-5, with no clear D. V was clipped by 5 bases and J by 5 bases, with 9 bases between them. This CDR3 has 13 amino acids. The germline V gene has CDR1 KGHDR and CDR2 SFDVKD. The CDR3 sequence: CATSGLGDQPQHF. For the CDR3, the DNA is TGTGCCACCAGTGGGCTCGGGGATCAGCCCCAGCATTTT.

The chain combines TRBV28 with TRBJ1-4; D may be TRBD1 (5 bases). CDR1 MDHEN and CDR2 SYDVKM come from the germline V gene. This CDR3 is 17 amino acids long. Trimming left V 5 bases short and J 7 bases short, with 23 bases between. The CDR3, as DNA: TGTGCCAGCAGTCCCCCCCTCGGGGCAGGGAGGTCTGAAAAACTGTTTTTT. This gives the protein CASSPPLGAGRSEKLFF.

The V gene is TRBV11-3, the J gene TRBJ2-7, with a possible D match to TRBD2 (6 bases). The ends were cut back, 3 bases at V and 0 bases at J, with 12 bases in the middle. Germline values: CDR1 SGHNT, CDR2 YENEEA. The CDR3 is made up of 15 amino acids. The CDR3 bases are TGTGCCAGCAGCTTCGGCGGGGCGAGCTCCTACGAGCAGTACTTC. This gives the protein CASSFGGASSYEQYF.

The chain uses TRBV11-1 and TRBJ2-7; a weak D match, TRBD1 (6 bases). Germline values: CDR1 SGHAT, CDR2 FQDESV (reference sequence). The CDR3 is 15 amino acids. The V and J ends lost 3 bases and 1 base respectively, with 13 bases between them. The CDR3, as DNA: TGTGCCAGCAGCTTGAGGACAGCCGCTTCCTACGAGCAGTACTTC. It is translated as CASSLRTAASYEQYF.

The rearrangement joins TRBV5-6 to TRBJ2-7; weak D call: TRBD2 (5 bases). The CDR3 spans 15 residues. V lost 0 bases and J lost 2, with 12 bases in between. Per the germline V gene, CDR1 is SGHDT and CDR2 is YYEEEE. CDR3 nucleotide sequence: TGTGCCAGCAGCTTGGGGGAGACTGATCCCTACGAGCAGTACTTC. It yields the protein CASSLGETDPYEQYF.

This sequence joins TRBV6-5 and TRBJ1-2; tentative D call: TRBD1 (5 bases). CDR1 and CDR2 (germline): MNHEY, SVGAGI. The CDR3 is made up of 11 amino acids. Between the trimmed V and J ends, which lost 8 bases and 1 base, there was a span of 5 bases. CDR3 bases: TGTGCCAGCGGACATAACTATGGCTACACCTTC. Its protein product is CASGHNYGYTF.

The V gene is TRBV7-6, the J gene TRBJ2-5, with TRBD1 matching over 7 bases. Germline loops: CDR1 SGHVS, CDR2 FNYEAQ. This CDR3 region has 16 residues. J lost 1 base, V lost 5 bases, and 10 bases had no gene match. This CDR3 is CASSLSGSGGQETQYF. The CDR3 DNA reads TGTGCCAGCAGCCTTAGTGGGTCAGGGGGCCAAGAGACCCAGTACTTC.

The rearrangement links TRBV28 to TRBJ2-7; no clear D gene. Trimming stripped 4 bases from V and 3 bases from J, with 13 bases between. The CDR3 has 14 residues. Germline CDR1 is MDHEN and CDR2 is SYDVKM. This CDR3 reads CASSWLRMNYEQYF. The CDR3 DNA follows: TGTGCCAGCAGTTGGCTCAGGATGAACTACGAGCAGTACTTC.

This sequence joins TRBV15 and TRBJ1-6; TRBD1 might be the D (6 bases). The CDR3 sequence is 16 residues long. The germline V and J ends were trimmed by 6 bases and 7 bases, with 19 bases remaining between them. Germline V gives CDR1 LNHNV, CDR2 YYDKDF (reference sequence). This chain's CDR3 is CATREVSGQSNSPLHF. CDR3 in DNA: TGTGCCACCAGAGAGGTCTCTGGACAGTCAAATTCACCCCTCCACTTT.

The V gene is TRBV28, the J gene TRBJ2-7; 7 bases agree with TRBD1. Germline V lookup: CDR1 MDHEN, CDR2 SYDVKM. V lost 5 bases and J lost 4; bases outside the gene matches: 23. The length of the CDR3 is 19 residues. The CDR3 loop reads CASSGDLRGQAQGLYEQYF. DNA of the CDR3: TGTGCCAGCAGTGGGGACCTAAGGGGGCAAGCACAGGGGCTATACGAGCAGTACTTC. Drawing the rest from reference TRBV28 and TRBJ2-7, the complete variable domain is DVKVTQSSRYLVKRTGEKVFLECVQDMDHENMFWYRQDPGLGLRLIYFSYDVKMKEKGDIPEGYSVSREKKERFSLILESASTNQTSMYLCASSGDLRGQAQGLYEQYFGPGTRLTVT.

This chain connects TRBV16 to TRBJ1-2, with D possibly TRBD1 on 6 matching bases. The CDR3 contains 17 residues. Germline values: CDR1 KGHSY, CDR2 FQNENV. V gave up 4 bases and J gave up 3 bases, with 21 bases separating them. The CDR3 coding sequence is TGTGCCAGCAGCCCTCAGGGGAGGGAAAAGCTTGACTATGGCTACACCTTC. Translated, it gives CASSPQGREKLDYGYTF.

Points on this clone: Other DNA sequences in the same sample also yield this CDR3. The chain uses TRBV28 and TRBJ1-6, with TRBD1 as a possible D gene (5 bases). Trimming took 2 bases from V and 7 from J, leaving 9 bases between them. Germline V gene lookup returns CDR1 MDHEN and CDR2 SYDVKM. The length of the CDR3 is 14 residues. The CDR3 reads CASSLGRGNSPLHF. The CDR3 nucleotides are TGTGCCAGCAGTTTAGGGAGGGGCAATTCACCCCTCCACTTT. Full variable domain (remainder filled in from reference TRBV28 and TRBJ1-6): DVKVTQSSRYLVKRTGEKVFLECVQDMDHENMFWYRQDPGLGLRLIYFSYDVKMKEKGDIPEGYSVSREKKERFSLILESASTNQTSMYLCASSLGRGNSPLHFGNGTRLTVT.

The chain couples TRBV28 to TRBJ2-7; D possibly corresponds to TRBD2 (7 bases). V lost 8 bases to trimming and J lost 5 bases, with 13 bases between them. Germline V lookup: CDR1 MDHEN, CDR2 SYDVKM. This CDR3 region has 12 residues. The CDR3 nucleotides are TGTGCCAGCCATAGGGGGGGGCACGAGCAGTACTTC. Amino acids: CASHRGGHEQYF. The full variable domain, its missing parts supplied by reference TRBV28 and TRBJ2-7, is DVKVTQSSRYLVKRTGEKVFLECVQDMDHENMFWYRQDPGLGLRLIYFSYDVKMKEKGDIPEGYSVSREKKERFSLILESASTNQTSMYLCASHRGGHEQYFGPGTRLTVT.

The V call is TRBV5-1, the J call TRBJ1-4, with D tentatively TRBD1 (5 bases). CDR3 length: 16 amino acids. From germline, CDR1 is SGHRS and CDR2 YFSETQ. V shed 4 bases and J shed 0 bases, with 13 bases lying between them. The CDR3 DNA sequence: TGCGCCAGCAGCAGAGACAGCGTAGCAACTAATGAAAAACTGTTTTTT. This sequence encodes CASSRDSVATNEKLFF.

This chain joins TRBV5-4 and TRBJ2-5; 9 bases are shared with TRBD1. Germline trimming cut 4 bases from V and 3 bases from J; bases unmatched to any gene: 4. The CDR3 runs to 14 residues. Germline loops: CDR1 SGHNT, CDR2 YYREEE (reference sequence). CDR3 nucleotide sequence: TGTGCCAGCAGCACCCGACAGGGGGAAGAGACCCAGTACTTC. This translates into CASSTRQGEETQYF.

The genes are TRBV28 and TRBJ1-2; 7 positions agree with TRBD1. The germline V gene has CDR1 MDHEN and CDR2 SYDVKM. The CDR3 spans 13 residues. Trimming removed 7 bases from V and 2 bases from J; junction bases left unmatched: 4. The CDR3 here is CASTLQGNYGYTF. In DNA, the CDR3 is TGTGCCAGCACCTTACAGGGGAACTATGGCTACACCTTC.

The gene calls are TRBV11-2 and TRBJ1-2, with 10 nucleotides matching TRBD1. V lost 2 bases to trimming and J lost 8 bases; unmatched junction nucleotides: 11. The CDR3 is 16 amino acids. CDR1 SGHAT and CDR2 FQNNGV come from the germline V gene. The CDR3 sequence: CASSLRTGQGVWGYTF. The CDR3 DNA is TGTGCCAGCAGCTTAAGGACCGGACAGGGGGTATGGGGCTACACCTTC.